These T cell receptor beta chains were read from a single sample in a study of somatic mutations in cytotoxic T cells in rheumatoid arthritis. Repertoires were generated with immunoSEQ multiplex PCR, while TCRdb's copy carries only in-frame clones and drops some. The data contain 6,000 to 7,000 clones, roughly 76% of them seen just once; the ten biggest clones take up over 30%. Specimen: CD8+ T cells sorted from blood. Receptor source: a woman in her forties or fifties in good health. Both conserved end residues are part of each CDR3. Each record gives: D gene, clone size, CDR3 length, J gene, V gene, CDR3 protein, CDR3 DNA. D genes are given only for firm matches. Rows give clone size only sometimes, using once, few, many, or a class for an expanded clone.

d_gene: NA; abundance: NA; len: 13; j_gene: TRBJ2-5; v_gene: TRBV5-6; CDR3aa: CASEGAGRETQYF; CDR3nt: TGTGCCAGCGAGGGTGCGGGGCGGGAGACCCAGTACTTC
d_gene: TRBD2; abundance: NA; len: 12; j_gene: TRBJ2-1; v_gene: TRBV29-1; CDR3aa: CRSGGNDNEQFF; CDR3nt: TGCAGGAGCGGGGGGAACGACAATGAGCAGTTCTTC
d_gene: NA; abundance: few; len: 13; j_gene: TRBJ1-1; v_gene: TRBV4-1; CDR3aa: CASASRGGTEAFF; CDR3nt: TGCGCCAGCGCCTCGAGGGGAGGAACTGAAGCTTTCTTT
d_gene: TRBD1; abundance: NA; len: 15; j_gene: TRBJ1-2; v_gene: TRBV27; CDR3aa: CASSGGTATNYGYTF; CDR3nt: TGTGCCAGCAGTGGGGGGACAGCAACTAACTATGGCTACACCTTC
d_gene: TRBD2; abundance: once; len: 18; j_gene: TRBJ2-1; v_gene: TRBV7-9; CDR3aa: CASSLGTSGGASYNEQFF; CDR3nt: TGTGCCAGCAGCTTAGGGACTAGCGGGGGGGCTTCCTACAATGAGCAGTTCTTC
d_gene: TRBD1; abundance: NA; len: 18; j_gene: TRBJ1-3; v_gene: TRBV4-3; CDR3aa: CASSQALPGQKLRDTIYF; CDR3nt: TGCGCCAGCAGCCAAGCCTTACCGGGACAGAAGCTTCGAGACACCATATATTTT
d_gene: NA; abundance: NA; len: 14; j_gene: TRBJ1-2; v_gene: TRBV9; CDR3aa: CASSGARGGNGYTF; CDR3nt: TGTGCCAGCAGCGGAGCAAGGGGAGGGAATGGCTACACCTTC
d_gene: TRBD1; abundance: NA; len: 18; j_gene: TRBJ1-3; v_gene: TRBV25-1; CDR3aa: CASSVGVGQGATGNTIYF; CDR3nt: TGTGCCAGCAGTGTCGGCGTAGGACAGGGGGCGACTGGAAACACCATATATTTT
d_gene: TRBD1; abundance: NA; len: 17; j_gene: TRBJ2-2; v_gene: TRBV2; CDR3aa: CASSPSGTGRGTGELFF; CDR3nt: TGTGCCAGCAGTCCTTCCGGGACAGGGCGGGGGACCGGGGAGCTGTTTTTT
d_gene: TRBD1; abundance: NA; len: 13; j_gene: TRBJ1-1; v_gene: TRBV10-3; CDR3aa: CAIKPGQDTEAFF; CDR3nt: TGTGCCATCAAACCGGGACAGGACACTGAAGCTTTCTTT
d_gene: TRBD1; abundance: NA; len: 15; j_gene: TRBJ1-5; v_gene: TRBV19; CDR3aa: CASTLTGSGNQPQHF; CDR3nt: TGTGCCAGTACCTTGACAGGGAGTGGCAATCAGCCCCAGCATTTT
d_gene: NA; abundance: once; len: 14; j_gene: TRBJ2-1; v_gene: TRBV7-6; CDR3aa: CASSLEITYNEQFF; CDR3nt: TGTGCCAGCAGCTTAGAAATTACCTACAATGAGCAGTTCTTC
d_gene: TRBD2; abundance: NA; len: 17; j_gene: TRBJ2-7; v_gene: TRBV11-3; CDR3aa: CASSPPGLAGGSYEQYF; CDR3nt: TGTGCCAGCAGCCCTCCGGGACTAGCGGGGGGCTCCTACGAGCAGTACTTC
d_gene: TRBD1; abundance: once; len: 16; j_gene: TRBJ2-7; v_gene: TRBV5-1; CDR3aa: CASSWDRDRGFYEQYF; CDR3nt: TGCGCCAGCAGCTGGGACCGGGACAGGGGTTTCTACGAGCAGTACTTC
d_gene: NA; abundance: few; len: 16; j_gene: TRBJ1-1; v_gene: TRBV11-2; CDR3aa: CASSPGPGGLNTEAFF; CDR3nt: TGTGCCAGCAGCCCAGGCCCCGGGGGGCTGAACACTGAAGCTTTCTTT
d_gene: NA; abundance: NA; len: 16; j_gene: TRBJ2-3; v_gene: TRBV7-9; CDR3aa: CASSLDIGASTDTQYF; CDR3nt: TGTGCCAGCAGCTTAGATATTGGGGCTAGCACAGATACGCAGTATTTT
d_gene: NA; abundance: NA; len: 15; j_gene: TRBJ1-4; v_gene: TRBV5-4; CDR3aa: CASSFGVPTNEKLFF; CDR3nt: TGTGCCAGCAGCTTTGGAGTGCCAACTAATGAAAAACTGTTTTTT
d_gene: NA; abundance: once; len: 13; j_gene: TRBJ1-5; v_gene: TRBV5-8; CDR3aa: CASSLSGAPPQHF; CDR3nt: TGTGCCAGCAGCTTGTCTGGGGCCCCGCCCCAGCATTTT
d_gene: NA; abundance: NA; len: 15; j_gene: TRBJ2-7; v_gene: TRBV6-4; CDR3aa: CASSVYAGAGYEQYF; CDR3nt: TGTGCCAGCAGTGTTTACGCTGGGGCAGGCTACGAGCAGTACTTC
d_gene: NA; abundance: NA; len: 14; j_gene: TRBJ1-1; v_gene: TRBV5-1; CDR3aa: CASSLLDPNTEAFF; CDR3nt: TGCGCCAGCAGCTTGCTAGATCCGAACACTGAAGCTTTCTTT
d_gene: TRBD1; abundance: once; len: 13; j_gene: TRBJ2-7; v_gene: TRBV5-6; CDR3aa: CASSPRDSYEQYF; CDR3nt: TGTGCCAGCAGCCCCCGGGACAGCTACGAGCAGTACTTC
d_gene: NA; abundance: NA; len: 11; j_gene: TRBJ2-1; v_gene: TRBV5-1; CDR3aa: CASSYADEQFF; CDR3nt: TGCGCCAGCAGCTACGCGGATGAGCAGTTCTTC
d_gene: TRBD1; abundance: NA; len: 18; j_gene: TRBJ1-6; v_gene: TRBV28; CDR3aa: CASSLSYRGHNGNSPLHF; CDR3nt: TGTGCCAGCAGTTTAAGCTACAGGGGGCACAACGGGAATTCACCCCTCCACTTT
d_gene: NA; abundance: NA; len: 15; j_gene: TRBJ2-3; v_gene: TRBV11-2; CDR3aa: CASSLVGGGTDTQYF; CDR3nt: TGTGCCAGCAGCTTAGTAGGCGGGGGCACAGATACGCAGTATTTT
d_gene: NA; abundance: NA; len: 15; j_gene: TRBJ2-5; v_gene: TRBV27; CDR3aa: CASSLTGYPQETQYF; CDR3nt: TGTGCCAGCAGTTTAACGGGATACCCCCAAGAGACCCAGTACTTC
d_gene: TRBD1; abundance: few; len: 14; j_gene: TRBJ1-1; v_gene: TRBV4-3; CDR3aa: CASSQGRTGTEAFF; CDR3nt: TGCGCCAGCAGCCAAGGGAGGACAGGTACCGAAGCTTTCTTT
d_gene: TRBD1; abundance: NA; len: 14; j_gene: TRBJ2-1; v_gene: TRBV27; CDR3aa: CASTSGDRAYEQFF; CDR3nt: TGTGCCAGCACCTCCGGCGACAGGGCCTATGAGCAGTTCTTC